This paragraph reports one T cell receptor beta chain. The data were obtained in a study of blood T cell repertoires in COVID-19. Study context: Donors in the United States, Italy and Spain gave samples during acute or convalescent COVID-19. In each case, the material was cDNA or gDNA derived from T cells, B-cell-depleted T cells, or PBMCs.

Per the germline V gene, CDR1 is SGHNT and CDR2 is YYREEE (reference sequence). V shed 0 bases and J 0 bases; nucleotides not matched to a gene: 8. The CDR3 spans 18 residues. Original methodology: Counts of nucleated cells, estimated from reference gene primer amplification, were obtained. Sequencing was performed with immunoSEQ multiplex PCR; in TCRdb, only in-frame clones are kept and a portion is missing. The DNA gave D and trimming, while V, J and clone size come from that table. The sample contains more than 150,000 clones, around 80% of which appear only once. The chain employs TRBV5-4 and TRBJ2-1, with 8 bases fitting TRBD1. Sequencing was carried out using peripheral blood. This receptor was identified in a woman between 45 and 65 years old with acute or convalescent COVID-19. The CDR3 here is CASSLEGGQGASYNEQFF. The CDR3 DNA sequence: TGTGCCAGCAGCTTGGAAGGGGGTCAGGGGGCCTCCTACAATGAGCAGTTCTTC.